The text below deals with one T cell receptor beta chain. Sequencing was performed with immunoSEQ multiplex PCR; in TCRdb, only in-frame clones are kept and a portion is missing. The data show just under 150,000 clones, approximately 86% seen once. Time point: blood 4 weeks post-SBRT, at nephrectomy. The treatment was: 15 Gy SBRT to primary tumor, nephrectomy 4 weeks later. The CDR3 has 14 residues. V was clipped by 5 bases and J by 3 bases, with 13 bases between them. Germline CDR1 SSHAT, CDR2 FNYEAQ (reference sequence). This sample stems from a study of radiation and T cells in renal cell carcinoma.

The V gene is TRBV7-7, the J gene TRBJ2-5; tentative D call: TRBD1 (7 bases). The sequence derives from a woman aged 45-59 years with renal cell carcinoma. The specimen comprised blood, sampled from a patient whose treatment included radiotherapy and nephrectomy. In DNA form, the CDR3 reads TGTGCCAGCAGCCGCGGGACAGAAGAAGAGACCCAGTACTTC. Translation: CASSRGTEEETQYF.